A selection of T cell receptor beta chains follows, all from one sample in a study of T cells after yellow fever vaccination. TCRdb fed the 5' RACE reads into MiXCR, producing one record per CDR3 protein. The sample yields roughly 150,000 distinct CDR3 sequences, about 6.9% seen once. The sequencing used CD4+ T cells sorted from PBMCs, collected 10 days after the yellow fever booster vaccination. The receptor source for this set is a man aged 30-40 years who received the YFV17D yellow fever vaccine. Both conserved end residues are part of each CDR3. The D gene is left open where the match is weak. Rows may omit the clone size; those that give it use once, few, many or a size class.

13,many,TRBJ2-7,TRBD1,TRBV6-5,CASSYSTGYEQYF,TGTGCCAGCAGTTACTCGACAGGGTACGAGCAGTACTTC
11,many,TRBJ1-1,NA,TRBV18,CASSPGAGAFF,TGTGCCAGCTCACCGGGGGCAGGAGCTTTCTTT
12,few,TRBJ2-2,NA,TRBV12-3/TRBV12-4,CASRMNTGELFF,TGTGCCAGCAGAATGAACACCGGGGAGCTGTTTTTT
13,few,TRBJ2-2,NA,TRBV14,CASNTQGSGELFF,TGTGCCAGCAATACTCAGGGTTCCGGGGAGCTGTTTTTT
15,NA,TRBJ2-6,NA,TRBV7-9,CASSSDREVANVLTF,TGTGCCAGCAGTTCCGACAGGGAGGTGGCCAACGTCCTGACTTTC
13,many,TRBJ2-7,NA,TRBV12-3/TRBV12-4,CASSSGASYEQYF,TGTGCCAGCAGTTCCGGGGCAAGCTACGAGCAGTACTTC
14,few,TRBJ1-1,NA,TRBV3-1,CASSRELPNTEAFF,TGTGCCAGCAGCCGGGAGCTCCCGAACACTGAAGCTTTCTTT
17,many,TRBJ2-7,NA,TRBV27,CASSVRGHQKNSYEQYF,TGTGCCAGCTCTGTTCGGGGACACCAAAAGAACTCCTACGAGCAGTACTTC
14,many,TRBJ1-2,NA,TRBV7-3,CASSLIAGDYGYTF,TGTGCCAGCAGCTTAATTGCGGGGGACTATGGCTACACCTTC
14,many,TRBJ2-7,TRBD2,TRBV15,CATSKAGEVYEQYF,TGTGCCACCAGCAAAGCGGGAGAAGTCTACGAGCAGTACTTC
15,many,TRBJ2-2,TRBD1,TRBV29-1,CSVAPGQGNTGELFF,TGCAGCGTGGCCCCGGGACAGGGTAACACCGGGGAGCTGTTTTTT
13,many,TRBJ2-1,TRBD2,TRBV30,CAWRTSGSNEQFF,TGTGCCTGGAGGACTAGCGGGAGTAATGAGCAGTTCTTC
16,many,TRBJ2-5,TRBD2,TRBV12-3/TRBV12-4,CASSLTSGIFQETQYF,TGTGCCAGCAGCCTTACTAGCGGGATCTTCCAAGAGACCCAGTACTTC
16,few,TRBJ1-6,NA,TRBV19,CASSLRTTSYNSPLHF,TGTGCCAGTAGTTTGCGGACAACTAGCTATAATTCACCCCTCCACTTT
15,many,TRBJ1-5,TRBD1,TRBV5-1,CASSLGQARNQPQHF,TGCGCCAGCAGCTTAGGACAGGCCCGCAATCAGCCCCAGCATTTT
12,few,TRBJ1-2,NA,TRBV20-1,CSAKLAYYGYTF,TGCAGTGCGAAGCTAGCATACTATGGCTACACCTTC
14,many,TRBJ2-5,TRBD1,TRBV20-1,CSARENRGLETQYF,TGCAGTGCTAGAGAGAACAGGGGGCTGGAGACCCAGTACTTC
14,many,TRBJ2-7,NA,TRBV11-2,CASSSRASSYEQYF,TGTGCCAGCAGCTCCCGGGCCAGCTCCTACGAGCAGTACTTC
19,NA,TRBJ2-2,TRBD1,TRBV11-2,CASSLHYLPGQKNTGELFF,TGTGCCAGCAGCTTACACTATTTACCGGGACAGAAGAACACCGGGGAGCTGTTTTTT
16,NA,TRBJ1-2,NA,TRBV27,CASSLRATGLGYGYTF,TGTGCCAGCAGTTTAAGGGCCACAGGCTTGGGCTATGGCTACACCTTC
15,few,TRBJ2-2,TRBD1,TRBV18,CASSTDRGQTGELFF,TGTGCCAGCTCAACGGACAGGGGGCAAACCGGGGAGCTGTTTTTT
14,many,TRBJ1-2,TRBD1,TRBV7-9,CASSLDQGAIGYTF,TGTGCCAGCAGCTTAGACCAGGGGGCAATTGGCTACACCTTC
13,many,TRBJ1-2,TRBD1,TRBV2,CASKGQGAYGYTF,TGTGCCAGCAAGGGACAGGGGGCTTATGGCTACACCTTC
12,many,TRBJ1-1,NA,TRBV12-5,CASGLAGKTAFF,TGTGCTAGTGGTTTGGCAGGGAAGACAGCTTTCTTT
15,many,TRBJ2-7,TRBD1,TRBV5-4,CASSLARTGGVEQYF,TGTGCCAGCAGCTTGGCTCGGACAGGGGGCGTCGAGCAGTACTTC
15,many,TRBJ2-7,NA,TRBV6-5,CASNRGGRRIWEQYF,TGTGCCAGCAACCGAGGGGGACGGAGGATCTGGGAGCAGTACTTC
16,few,TRBJ2-2,TRBD2,TRBV18,CASSPFGRSDTGELFF,TGTGCCAGCTCACCATTCGGGAGGTCGGACACCGGGGAGCTGTTTTTT
13,many,TRBJ2-4,TRBD2,TRBV7-2,CASSFGGRNIQYF,TGTGCCAGCAGCTTCGGCGGGAGAAACATTCAGTACTTC
16,many,TRBJ2-5,NA,TRBV5-1,CASSLMAYTLGETQYF,TGCGCCAGCAGCTTGATGGCTTATACTCTTGGGGAGACCCAGTACTTC
16,many,TRBJ2-7,NA,TRBV7-9,CASSSPNFREGYEQYF,TGTGCCAGCAGCTCCCCGAACTTTCGAGAAGGCTACGAGCAGTACTTC
23,NA,TRBJ2-1,TRBD2,TRBV4-2,CASSQRLAGLSTGYDSASNEQFF,TGTGCCAGCAGCCAGAGACTAGCGGGACTTTCAACTGGCTATGATTCGGCTAGCAATGAGCAGTTCTTC
16,many,TRBJ2-7,NA,TRBV5-1,CAFQVRGGKSSYEQYF,TGCGCCTTTCAGGTCAGAGGGGGTAAAAGCTCCTACGAGCAGTACTTC
15,many,TRBJ2-2,TRBD2,TRBV29-1,CSVHETSGKAGELFF,TGCAGCGTTCATGAGACTAGCGGGAAAGCCGGGGAGCTGTTTTTT
16,few,TRBJ2-2,TRBD2,TRBV14,CASSPNGLVVTGELFF,TGTGCCAGCAGCCCTAACGGACTAGTCGTCACCGGGGAGCTGTTTTTT
16,many,TRBJ2-3,TRBD1,TRBV18,CASSLRQGAGSDTQYF,TGTGCCAGCTCATTACGACAGGGGGCAGGCTCAGATACGCAGTATTTT
16,many,TRBJ2-1,TRBD2,TRBV30,CAWSPHQSGSYNEQFF,TGTGCCTGGAGTCCCCACCAGAGCGGGAGTTACAATGAGCAGTTCTTC
12,many,TRBJ2-3,TRBD2,TRBV28,CASRAARGAQYF,TGTGCCAGCAGGGCCGCTCGGGGGGCGCAGTATTTT
16,many,TRBJ2-3,TRBD1,TRBV7-2,CASSVRDRGSTDTQYF,TGTGCCAGCAGCGTCCGGGACAGGGGTAGCACAGATACGCAGTATTTT
12,many,TRBJ2-5,NA,TRBV29-1,CSVVGNQETQYF,TGCAGCGTTGTGGGGAACCAAGAGACCCAGTACTTC
16,few,TRBJ2-1,TRBD2,TRBV4-3,CASSQISGSSYNEQFF,TGCGCCAGCAGCCAGATTAGCGGGAGCTCCTACAATGAGCAGTTCTTC
14,many,TRBJ2-1,NA,TRBV7-9,CASSLALSAAEQFF,TGTGCCAGCAGCTTAGCCCTCTCAGCGGCTGAGCAGTTCTTC
15,many,TRBJ2-7,TRBD1,TRBV20-1,CSARARQGVGSEQYF,TGCAGTGCTAGAGCACGACAGGGGGTCGGTAGCGAGCAGTACTTC
15,many,TRBJ2-7,NA,TRBV10-3,CAIRMGGSGSYEQYF,TGTGCCATAAGAATGGGAGGTTCGGGCTCCTACGAGCAGTACTTC
12,many,TRBJ2-5,NA,TRBV24-1,CATGRTGETQYF,TGTGCCACGGGACGGACCGGGGAGACCCAGTACTTC
16,many,TRBJ1-2,TRBD1,TRBV20-1,CSAGPGQGVDSYGYTF,TGCAGTGCTGGACCGGGACAGGGGGTTGATTCCTATGGCTACACCTTC
13,many,TRBJ2-3,NA,TRBV2,CASGKPPTDTQYF,TGTGCCAGCGGGAAACCACCCACAGATACGCAGTATTTT
12,many,TRBJ2-2,NA,TRBV12-3/TRBV12-4,CASSPWRVELFF,TGTGCCAGCAGTCCGTGGCGGGTTGAGCTGTTTTTT